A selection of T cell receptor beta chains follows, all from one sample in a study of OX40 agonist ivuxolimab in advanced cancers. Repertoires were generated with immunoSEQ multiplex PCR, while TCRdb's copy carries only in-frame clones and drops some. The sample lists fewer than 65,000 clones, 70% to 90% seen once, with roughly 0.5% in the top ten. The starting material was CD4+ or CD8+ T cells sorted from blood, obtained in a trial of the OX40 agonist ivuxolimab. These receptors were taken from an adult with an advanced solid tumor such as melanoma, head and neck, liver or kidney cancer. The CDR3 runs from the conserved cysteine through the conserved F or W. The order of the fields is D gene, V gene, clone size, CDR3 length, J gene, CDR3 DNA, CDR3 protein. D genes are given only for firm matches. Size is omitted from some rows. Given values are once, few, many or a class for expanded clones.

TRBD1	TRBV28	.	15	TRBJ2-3	TGTGCCAGCAGTTTAACGGGACAGGGAACAGATACGCAGTATTTT	CASSLTGQGTDTQYF
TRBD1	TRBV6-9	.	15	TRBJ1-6	TGTGCCAGCAGTTGGGGGCGACAGGGCAAATCACCCCTCCACTTT	CASSWGRQGKSPLHF
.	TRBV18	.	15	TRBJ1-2	TGTGCCAGCTCACCACCGCAGACTGCTAACTATGGCTACACCTTC	CASSPPQTANYGYTF
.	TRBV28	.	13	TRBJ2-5	TGTGCCAGTAGATGGGGAGGCAAAGAGACCCAGTACTTC	CASRWGGKETQYF
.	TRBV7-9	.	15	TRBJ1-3	TGTGCCAGCAGCGGGAGATCAAACTCTGGAAACACCATATATTTT	CASSGRSNSGNTIYF
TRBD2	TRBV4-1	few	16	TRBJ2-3	TGCGCCAGCAGCTCGAGTAGCGGGAGGGCCCCATATACGCAGTATTTT	CASSSSSGRAPYTQYF
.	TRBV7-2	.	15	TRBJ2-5	TGTGCCAGCAGCTTAAATGGGGGGTGGCGGGAGACCCAGTACTTC	CASSLNGGWRETQYF
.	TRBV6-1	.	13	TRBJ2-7	TGTGCCAGCAAAGGGGACGTCTCCTACGAGCAGTACTTC	CASKGDVSYEQYF
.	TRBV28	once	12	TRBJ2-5	TGTGCCAGCACCTCTCGTTGGGAGACCCAGTACTTC	CASTSRWETQYF
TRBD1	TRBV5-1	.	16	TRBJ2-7	TGCGCCAGCAGCCCGCTAAATGCCGGGACAGGGGCATCCCAGTACTTC	CASSPLNAGTGASQYF
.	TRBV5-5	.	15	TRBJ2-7	TGTGCCAGCAGCTTGGAGGCGGAGTCTCCCTACGAGCAGTACTTC	CASSLEAESPYEQYF
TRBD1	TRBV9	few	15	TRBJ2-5	TGTGCCAGCAGCGTCCGATGGGACAGGGGAGAGACCCAGTACTTC	CASSVRWDRGETQYF
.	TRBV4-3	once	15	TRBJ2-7	TGCGCCAGCAGCCAAGATGTTAGGGAAGGGCGCGAGCAGTACTTC	CASSQDVREGREQYF
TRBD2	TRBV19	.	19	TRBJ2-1	TGTGCCAGTAGAGGGAGCACAGGGACTAGCGGGGGGGTGAACAATGAGCAGTTCTTC	CASRGSTGTSGGVNNEQFF
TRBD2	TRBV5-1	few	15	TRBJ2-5	TGCGCCAGCAGCTTACGAGGGGAGCGGGATGAGACCCAGTACTTC	CASSLRGERDETQYF
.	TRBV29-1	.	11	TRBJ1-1	TGCAGCGTCCTCTCGGGACAAGGAACTTTCTTT	CSVLSGQGTFF
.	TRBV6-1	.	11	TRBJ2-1	TGTGCCAGCAGTGAACACAATGAGCAGTTCTTC	CASSEHNEQFF
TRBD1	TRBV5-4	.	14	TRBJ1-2	TGTGCCAGCAGCCCAATGACAGGGAACTATGGCTACACCTTC	CASSPMTGNYGYTF
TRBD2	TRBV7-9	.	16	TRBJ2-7	TGTGCCAGCAGCTTAGCGGCTAGCGGGGGGGCTTACGAGCAGTACTTC	CASSLAASGGAYEQYF
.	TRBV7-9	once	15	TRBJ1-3	TGTGCCAGCAGCCAAGGACAGAGCTCTGGAAACACCATATATTTT	CASSQGQSSGNTIYF
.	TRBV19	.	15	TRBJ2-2	TGTGCCAGTAGTATAGTTGGGGGCTGGGCCGGGGAGCTGTTTTTT	CASSIVGGWAGELFF
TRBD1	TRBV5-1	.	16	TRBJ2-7	TGCGCCAGCAGCTTGGCGGGGACAGGGGGAGTCCACGAGCAGTACTTC	CASSLAGTGGVHEQYF
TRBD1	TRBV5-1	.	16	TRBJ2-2	TGCGCCAGCAGCTTGGTCGGGACAGGGACGAACGGGGAGCTGTTTTTT	CASSLVGTGTNGELFF
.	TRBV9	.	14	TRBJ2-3	TGTGCCAGCAGCGTACTAGCTGAGTCAGATACGCAGTATTTT	CASSVLAESDTQYF